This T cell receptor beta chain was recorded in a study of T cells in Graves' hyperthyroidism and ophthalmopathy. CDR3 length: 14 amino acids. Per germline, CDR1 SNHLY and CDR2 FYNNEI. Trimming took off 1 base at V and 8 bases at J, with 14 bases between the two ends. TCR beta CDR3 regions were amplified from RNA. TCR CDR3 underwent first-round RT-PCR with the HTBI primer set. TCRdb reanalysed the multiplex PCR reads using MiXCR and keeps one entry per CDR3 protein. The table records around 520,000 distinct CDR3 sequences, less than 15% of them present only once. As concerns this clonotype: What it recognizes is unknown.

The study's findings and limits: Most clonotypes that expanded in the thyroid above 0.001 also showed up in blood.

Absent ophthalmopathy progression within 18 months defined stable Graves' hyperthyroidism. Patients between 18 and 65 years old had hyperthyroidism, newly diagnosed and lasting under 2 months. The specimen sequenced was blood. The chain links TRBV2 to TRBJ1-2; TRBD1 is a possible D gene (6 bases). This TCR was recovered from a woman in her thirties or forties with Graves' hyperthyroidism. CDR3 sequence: CASSEELGATGYTF. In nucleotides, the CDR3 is TGTGCCAGCAGTGAAGAGCTGGGGGCCACGGGCTACACCTTC.